This T cell receptor beta chain was sequenced in a study of human T cells and chemical hapten exposure. Study-wide context: The use of 2% DPC on roughly 2 cm by roughly 2 cm of upper inner arm skin constituted sensitization.

This clonotype was counted many times. Its specificity is unknown. Whole-study findings and limits: Counts of expanded TCRs at PT1 were positively correlated with patch test score.

CDR1 is DFQATT and CDR2 is SNEGSKA in the germline V gene (reference sequence). The CDR3 length is 15 residues. The J segment lost 3 bases and the V segment lost 0 bases, leaving 8 bases of the junction unmatched. The time point here: pre-sensitization, week 0. The treatment is: therapeutic diphenylcyclopropenone sensitization with weekly scalp DPC. Separate cDNA molecules received unique molecular identifiers, which the library attached to them. TCRdb re-called the RACE reads through MiXCR, storing one row per CDR3 protein. Seen here are around 56,000 distinct CDR3 sequences, 8% to 10% observed once, and the top ten hold nearly 10%.

The sample in question was whole blood, obtained in connection with sensitization to the hapten diphenylcyclopropenone (DPC). This sequence was found in a man aged 35-49 years with alopecia areata. Some clones in this sample may be carry-over from other donors' samples. The chain has TRBV20-1 and TRBJ2-7; 7 bases align to TRBD2. The CDR3 coding sequence is TGCAGTGCTAGAGATCCGGGAGGCACCGACTACGAGCAGTACTTC. Translated: CSARDPGGTDYEQYF.